Below, 7 T cell receptor beta chains from the same sample are listed, as sequenced in a study of blood T cell repertoires in COVID-19. This table comes from immunoSEQ multiplex PCR, and its TCRdb copy is limited to in-frame clones, with some not included. The data contain 84,000 or so clones, under 80% of them singletons. Sequencing input: peripheral blood. The receptors derive from a human donor in a cohort sampled during active COVID-19.

The chain combines TRBV24-1 with TRBJ2-5; a weak D match, TRBD1 (6 bases). The CDR3 is made up of 17 amino acids. V was pared by 4 bases and J by 5 bases, with 22 bases between. Germline CDR1 reads KGHDR; CDR2 reads SFDVKD. The CDR3 coding sequence is TGTGCCACCAGTGAATCCGGACAGAGGGGATACGAGGAGACCCAGTACTTC. As protein: CATSESGQRGYEETQYF.

The chain has TRBV3-1 (or the pseudogene TRBV3-2) and TRBJ1-4, with unresolved D. Germline CDR1 reads LGHDT; CDR2 reads YNNKEL (reference sequence). CDR3 size: 14 residues. V was clipped by 6 bases and J by 5 bases, with 13 bases between them. This chain's CDR3 is CASSSHSLNEKLFF. CDR3 nucleotides: TGTGCCAGCAGTTCGCACAGCCTAAATGAAAAACTGTTTTTT.

V is TRBV28 and J is TRBJ2-7; no clear D. CDR3 size: 15 residues. Trimming stripped 0 bases from V and 2 bases from J, with 11 bases between. CDR1 MDHEN and CDR2 SYDVKM come from the germline V gene. In DNA, the CDR3 is TGTGCCAGCAGTTTATGGTCACGTTTAGCCTACGAGCAGTACTTC. Its protein is CASSLWSRLAYEQYF.

The CDR3 protein is CASSPTSGAADTQYF. The CDR3 DNA reads TGTGCCAGCAGCCCTACTAGCGGGGCCGCAGATACGCAGTATTTT. V gene TRBV7-6 combines with J gene TRBJ2-3; 10 nucleotides match TRBD2. The V segment lost 5 bases and the J segment 4 bases; nucleotides outside the gene matches: 6. This CDR3 is 15 amino acids long. Germline-derived CDR1 and CDR2 are SGHVS and FNYEAQ. Complete variable domain (other parts from reference TRBV7-6 and TRBJ2-3): GAGVSQSPRYKVTKRGQDVALRCDPISGHVSLYWYRQALGQGPEFLTYFNYEAQQDKSGLPNDRFSAERPEGSISTLTIQRTEQRDSAMYRCASSPTSGAADTQYFGPGTRLTVL.

The chain carries TRBV20-1 and TRBJ2-3, with TRBD1 identical over 8 bases. Trimming removed 3 bases from V and 5 bases from J; junction bases left unmatched: 4. The CDR3 extends over 13 amino acids. Germline CDR1 DFQATT, CDR2 SNEGSKA (reference sequence). CDR3 nucleotide sequence: TGCAGTGCTAGTCAGGGGGCGCGAGATACGCAGTATTTT. It translates to CSASQGARDTQYF.

V gene TRBV19 combines with J gene TRBJ1-1; TRBD1 matches at 8 bases. The V and J ends lost 3 bases and 10 bases, in that order; junction bases with no gene match: 10. The CDR3 is 14 residues long. The germline V gene has CDR1 LNHDA and CDR2 SQIVND (reference sequence). CDR3 sequence (DNA): TGTGCCAGTAGTATGCGGCAGGGGGCCTTCAGAGCTTTCTTT. As protein: CASSMRQGAFRAFF. The full variable domain, rest sourced from reference TRBV19 and TRBJ1-1, is DGGITQSPKYLFRKEGQNVTLSCEQNLNHDAMYWYRQDPGQGLRLIYYSQIVNDFQKGDIAEGYSVSREKKESFPLTVTSAQKNPTAFYLCASSMRQGAFRAFFGQGTRLTVV.

The chain uses TRBV18 and TRBJ2-7; TRBD2 matches at 9 bases. The CDR3 is 15 residues long. V dropped 4 bases and J dropped 7; count of bases not matched to a gene: 11. Per the germline V gene, CDR1 is KGHSH and CDR2 is LQKENI. CDR3 coding DNA: TGTGCCAGCTCACAAACCGGGACTAGCCCGCAAGAGCAGTACTTC. This gives the protein CASSQTGTSPQEQYF.